These 18 T cell receptor beta chains came from one sample sequenced in a study of PD-1 blockade in classical Hodgkin lymphoma. The assay was immunoSEQ multiplex PCR, and TCRdb's table has in-frame clones only and misses some. There are over 60,000 clones in the sample; 60% to 80% occur only once, and about 9.8% lies in the top ten. After autologous stem cell transplantation all patients relapsed, and prior brentuximab vedotin exposure differed between cohorts. This specimen was peripheral blood mononuclear cells (PBMCs), taken before the second cycle of nivolumab. These receptors originate from a human donor with classical Hodgkin lymphoma.

The genes are TRBV19 and TRBJ2-7, with D unclear. V lost 3 bases, J lost 3 bases, and 12 bases lay in between. The CDR3 has 14 amino acids. Germline V gene sequence: CDR1 LNHDA, CDR2 SQIVND (reference sequence). The CDR3 DNA reads TGTGCCAGTAGTATCGGGCCCATGCTCTACGAGCAGTACTTC. Its protein is CASSIGPMLYEQYF. The variable domain in full, with the rest retrieved from reference TRBV19 and TRBJ2-7, is DGGITQSPKYLFRKEGQNVTLSCEQNLNHDAMYWYRQDPGQGLRLIYYSQIVNDFQKGDIAEGYSVSREKKESFPLTVTSAQKNPTAFYLCASSIGPMLYEQYFGPGTRLTVT.

This clone appeared a single time. The chain links TRBV15 to TRBJ2-3, with D tentatively TRBD2 (5 bases). The CDR3 has 14 residues. Trimming left V 0 bases short and J 2 bases short, with 6 bases between. Germline V gives CDR1 LNHNV, CDR2 YYDKDF (reference sequence). The CDR3 bases are TGTGCCACCAGCAGAGATAGCGTCACAGATACGCAGTATTTT. It is translated as CATSRDSVTDTQYF.

The chain joins TRBV4-1 to TRBJ2-7, with no clear D. CDR1 and CDR2 (germline): MGHRA, YSYEKL. The CDR3 is made up of 15 amino acids. The V end lost 0 bases, the J end lost 2 bases, and 11 bases lay between the germline ends. For the CDR3, the DNA is TGCGCCAGCAGCCAAGATTACCCAGCTACCTACGAGCAGTACTTC. Its protein is CASSQDYPATYEQYF.

The chain couples TRBV9 to TRBJ1-4; the D gene is possibly TRBD1 (6 bases). Germline CDR1 and CDR2: SGDLS and YYNGEE. The V and J ends lost 3 bases and 8 bases respectively, with 17 bases between them. The CDR3 loop spans 15 amino acids. The CDR3 reads CASSETSGAFEKLFF. The CDR3 coding sequence is TGTGCCAGCAGCGAGACCTCAGGGGCCTTCGAAAAACTGTTTTTT.

The chain is built from TRBV19 and TRBJ1-1; D might be TRBD1 (6 bases). The ends were cut back, 5 bases at V and 3 bases at J, with 16 bases in the middle. Looked up from germline, CDR1 is LNHDA and CDR2 is SQIVND (reference sequence). The CDR3 sequence is 15 residues long. For the CDR3, the DNA is TGTGCCAGTAGTCTCAAGGGAGGGGGGTACACTGAAGCTTTCTTT. It encodes CASSLKGGGYTEAFF.

The rearrangement links TRBV5-5 to TRBJ1-6; 10 bases are a match to TRBD1. This CDR3 region has 14 residues. V gave up 5 bases and J gave up 7 bases; unmatched junction bases: 3. From germline, CDR1 is SGHKS and CDR2 YYEKEE (reference sequence). CDR3 sequence (DNA): TGTGCCAGCAGAAGGGGACAGGGGAATTCACCCCTCCACTTT. Residues: CASRRGQGNSPLHF.

The chain joins TRBV30 to TRBJ1-6, with 7 bases lining up with TRBD1. The CDR3 contains 15 residues. The J segment lost 10 bases and the V segment lost 0 bases, leaving 9 bases of the junction unmatched. Per germline, CDR1 GTSNPN and CDR2 SVGIG (reference sequence). The CDR3 DNA is TGTGCCTGGAGTGTACCCGACAGGGAATACTCACCCCTCCACTTT. Protein product: CAWSVPDREYSPLHF.

CDR3 in amino acids: CASSWAGIATGELFF. The DNA of the CDR3 is TGTGCCAGCAGCTGGGCGGGGATAGCCACCGGGGAGCTGTTTTTT. This rearrangement joins TRBV11-3 to TRBJ2-2, with D perhaps TRBD2 (6 bases). Germline V lookup: CDR1 SGHNT, CDR2 YENEEA. V gave up 4 bases and J gave up 4 bases, with 13 bases separating them. This CDR3 comprises 15 residues.

In this sample, this clone turned up once. The chain carries TRBV9 and TRBJ2-5, with D perhaps matching TRBD1 (6 bases). Matching the DNA end better, TRBJ2-7 makes the J call doubtful. CDR3 length equals 13 residues. Germline CDR1 is SGDLS and CDR2 is YYNGEE. The CDR3: CASSDRVTNEQYF. The CDR3 DNA follows: TGTGCCAGCAGCGACAGGGTGACCAACGAGCAGTACTTC.

Only a few counts were recorded for this clone. The V and J genes are TRBV4-1 and TRBJ2-2; a weak D match, TRBD2 (6 bases). This CDR3 comprises 17 residues. V was shortened by 0 bases and J by 3 bases, with 14 bases between the two germline ends. The germline CDR1 and CDR2 sequences are MGHRA and YSYEKL. The CDR3 sequence: CASSQELGTGYTGELFF. In DNA, the CDR3 is TGCGCCAGCAGCCAAGAACTAGGGACTGGATACACCGGGGAGCTGTTTTTT.

On this clone: A read error may account for a junction end that differs from germline. CDR3 nucleotide sequence: TGTGCCAGCAGCCTAGACGACATTCAGTACTTC. Translated, it gives CASSLDDIQYF. The J gene is TRBJ2-4, the V gene TRBV11-2, with no clear D. This CDR3 is 11 amino acids long. The germline gives CDR1 SGHAT, CDR2 FQNNGV.

This sequence joins TRBV19 and TRBJ2-1, with 7 bases matching TRBD2. The V gene end was trimmed by 7 bases and the J gene end by 1 base; junction bases not matched to a gene: 10. There are 16 residues in the CDR3. The germline V gene encodes CDR1 LNHDA and CDR2 SQIVND (reference sequence). The CDR3 loop reads CASTGEGLRSYNEQFF. In DNA, the CDR3 is TGTGCCAGTACTGGGGAGGGGCTAAGGTCCTACAATGAGCAGTTCTTC.

The CDR3 region is CASTRTGRYNEQFF. CDR3 nucleotides: TGTGCCAGCACTAGGACAGGGAGGTACAATGAGCAGTTCTTC. The rearrangement uses TRBV25-1 and TRBJ2-1; 8 bases are a match to TRBD1. CDR1 is MGHDK, CDR2 SYGVNS, per germline. The CDR3 loop spans 14 amino acids. J gave up 4 bases and V 7 bases, and 6 bases lay outside the gene matches.

The gene calls are TRBV6-5 and TRBJ2-7; the match to TRBD1 covers 9 bases. This CDR3 is 14 amino acids long. J lost 1 base, V lost 7 bases, and 5 bases had no gene match. The V gene's germline CDR1 is MNHEY and CDR2 SVGAGI. The chain's CDR3 is CASNDRGGSYEQYF. The CDR3 coding sequence is TGTGCCAGCAACGACAGGGGGGGGTCCTACGAGCAGTACTTC.

The gene calls are TRBV9 and TRBJ2-1; possibly TRBD1 or TRBD2 for D (5 bases each). Per the germline V gene, CDR1 is SGDLS and CDR2 is YYNGEE. This CDR3 spans 14 amino acids. V lost 4 bases to trimming and J lost 9 bases, with 17 bases between them. CDR3 protein: CASSSGAGVGEQFF. CDR3 DNA sequence: TGTGCCAGCAGCTCCGGGGCAGGAGTCGGTGAGCAGTTCTTC.

V usage is TRBV18 and J usage is TRBJ2-7, with 7 bases fitting TRBD1. Per the germline V gene, CDR1 is KGHSH and CDR2 is LQKENI. With 2 bases clipped from V and 3 bases from J, the junction kept 1 base outside the gene matches. The CDR3 is 13 amino acids. DNA of the CDR3: TGTGCCAGCTCACCAGGGACAGACTACGAGCAGTACTTC. Its protein is CASSPGTDYEQYF.

The rearrangement uses TRBV7-6 and TRBJ2-7; no firm D call. V was trimmed by 5 bases and J by 6 bases, leaving 11 bases between them. The germline V gene encodes CDR1 SGHVS and CDR2 FNYEAQ. CDR3 length: 12 residues. The DNA for the CDR3 is TGTGCCAGCAGCCTCTGGGGTGGCGAGCAGTACTTC. It is translated as CASSLWGGEQYF.

The chain employs TRBV30 and TRBJ1-6, with D perhaps matching TRBD1 (5 bases). Germline V gives CDR1 GTSNPN, CDR2 SVGIG (reference sequence). The germline V and J ends were trimmed by 3 bases and 10 bases, with 10 bases remaining between them. This CDR3 region has 12 residues. In DNA form, the CDR3 reads TGTGCCTGGAGGCAGGGAGGCTCACCCCTCCACTTT. Its protein product is CAWRQGGSPLHF.